One sample yielded the 13 T cell receptor beta chains listed below, sequenced in a study of blood T cell repertoires in COVID-19. Only in-frame clones appear in the TCRdb table, and some are missing; sequencing was by immunoSEQ multiplex PCR. The sample lists some 180,000 clones; approximately 83% were seen once. Sequences were obtained from peripheral blood. The receptors stem from a middle-aged woman with COVID-19, enrolled during active disease.

The rearrangement links TRBV6-5 to TRBJ2-5, with 9 positions matching TRBD1. Germline loops: CDR1 MNHEY, CDR2 SVGAGI. This CDR3 comprises 15 residues. Losses at the gene ends were 1 base for V and 3 bases for J; bases not matched to a gene: 3. CDR3 sequence reads: CASSYWTGAEETQYF. CDR3 nucleotide sequence: TGTGCCAGCAGTTACTGGACAGGGGCAGAAGAGACCCAGTACTTC.

The rearrangement uses TRBV6-6 and TRBJ1-2; TRBD1 matches at 8 bases. CDR3 size: 12 residues. The germline gives CDR1 MNHNY, CDR2 SVGAGI (reference sequence). The V segment lost 6 bases and the J segment 6 bases; nucleotides outside the gene matches: 3. The CDR3 protein is CASSRTGNGYTF. As DNA, the CDR3 is TGTGCCAGCAGCCGGACAGGGAATGGCTACACCTTC.

There are many counts of this clone. The V and J genes are TRBV2 and TRBJ1-4, with no clear D. Per germline, CDR1 SNHLY and CDR2 FYNNEI. CDR3 length equals 13 residues. V lost 7 bases to trimming and J lost 5 bases, with 11 bases between them. The DNA for the CDR3 is TGTGCCAGCACTACTCCCAAAAATGAAAAACTGTTTTTT. It specifies CASTTPKNEKLFF. The variable domain in full, completed from reference TRBV2 and TRBJ1-4, reads EPEVTQTPSHQVTQMGQEVILRCVPISNHLYFYWYRQILGQKVEFLVSFYNNEISEKSEIFDDQFSVERPDGSNFTLKIRSTKLEDSAMYFCASTTPKNEKLFFGSGTQLSVL.

The rearrangement joins TRBV10-2 to TRBJ1-5; a possible D gene is TRBD1 (5 bases). CDR3 length: 13 amino acids. Trimming removed 7 bases at V and 0 bases at J, with 7 bases between. Germline V gene data show CDR1 as WSHSY and CDR2 as SAAADI. The CDR3, as DNA: TGCGCCAGCATGGACAATAGCAATCAGCCCCAGCATTTT. Translating gives CASMDNSNQPQHF.

V is TRBV5-4 and J is TRBJ2-1; perhaps TRBD2 as D (5 bases). This CDR3 comprises 14 residues. Trimming removed 10 bases from V and 2 bases from J, with 16 bases in between. From germline, CDR1 is SGHNT and CDR2 YYREEE (reference sequence). This CDR3 reads CALPSSGPYNEQFF. DNA of the CDR3: TGTGCCCTCCCGTCCAGCGGACCCTACAATGAGCAGTTCTTC. The entire variable domain, with the rest obtained from reference TRBV5-4 and TRBJ2-1, is as follows: ETGVTQSPTHLIKTRGQQVTLRCSSQSGHNTVSWYQQALGQGPQFIFQYYREEENGRGNFPPRFSGLQFPNYSSELNVNALELDDSALYLCALPSSGPYNEQFFGPGTRLTVL.

The chain carries TRBV27 and TRBJ2-5, with D perhaps TRBD1 (7 bases). The CDR3 runs to 15 residues. Germline lookup yields CDR1 MNHEY and CDR2 SMNVEV (reference sequence). The V gene lost 6 bases and the J gene lost 1 base, with 15 bases spanning the gap. As DNA, the CDR3 is TGTGCCAGCAGGGTCGCGGGACAGTTCCAAGAGACCCAGTACTTC. It specifies CASRVAGQFQETQYF.

The chain recombines TRBV5-1 with TRBJ2-2; 9 bases are shared with TRBD1. This CDR3 has 16 amino acids. Per the germline V gene, CDR1 is SGHRS and CDR2 is YFSETQ. With V trimmed by 2 bases and J by 2 bases, 4 bases remained unmatched. This CDR3 reads CASSFTGGLNTGELFF. CDR3 DNA sequence: TGCGCCAGCAGCTTTACAGGGGGCCTCAACACCGGGGAGCTGTTTTTT.

The rearrangement uses TRBV28 and TRBJ2-7; tentative D call: TRBD2 (5 bases). V lost 10 bases, J lost 3 bases, and 34 bases lay in between. Germline lookup yields CDR1 MDHEN and CDR2 SYDVKM. This CDR3 spans 19 amino acids. CDR3 DNA sequence: TGTGCCACCACTGACTCTGCCCGAACAGCGGTTTTTCGAATCTACGAGCAGTACTTC. Protein product: CATTDSARTAVFRIYEQYF.

The V call is TRBV7-7, the J call TRBJ2-1; the D is unclear. This CDR3 region has 14 residues. Germline V gives CDR1 SSHAT, CDR2 FNYEAQ (reference sequence). V lost 4 bases to trimming and J lost 6 bases, with 13 bases between them. CDR3 DNA sequence: TGTGCCAGCAGCTCGGGTGCGTGGTCCAATGAGCAGTTCTTC. This encodes CASSSGAWSNEQFF.

The sample holds one count of this clone. This sequence joins TRBV10-3 and TRBJ2-1; 13 bases are shared with TRBD2. J lost 0 bases, V lost 8 bases, and 4 bases had no gene match. The V gene's germline CDR1 is ENHRY and CDR2 SYGVKD. This CDR3 contains 16 residues. CDR3 region: CAIRTSGSPSYNEQFF. In DNA form, the CDR3 reads TGTGCCATCCGGACTAGCGGGAGTCCCTCCTACAATGAGCAGTTCTTC.

The genes are TRBV10-2 and TRBJ1-2, with 7 positions matching TRBD1. CDR3 size: 13 residues. V trimming: 5 bases; J trimming: 3 bases; junction bases outside the gene matches: 3. Germline V CDR1 and CDR2: WSHSY, SAAADI. CDR3 amino acids: CASSITGDYGYTF. The CDR3 region has the DNA TGCGCCAGCAGTATTACAGGGGACTATGGCTACACCTTC.

This chain uses TRBV20-1 with TRBJ2-3; tentative D call: TRBD1 (5 bases). In germline, CDR1 is DFQATT, CDR2 SNEGSKA (reference sequence). V dropped 3 bases and J dropped 2 bases, with 15 bases sitting between them. This CDR3 is built from 15 residues. The CDR3 sequence: CSASSSQGHTDTQYF. The DNA for the CDR3 is TGCAGTGCTAGTAGTTCGCAGGGCCACACAGATACGCAGTATTTT.

The rearrangement joins TRBV7-6 to TRBJ2-5; 7 positions match TRBD2. CDR1 and CDR2 from the germline V gene are SGHVS and FNYEAQ. With 10 bases clipped from V and 2 bases from J, the junction kept 7 bases outside the gene matches. This CDR3 spans 13 amino acids. In DNA, the CDR3 is TGTGCCACCGATATGGGGGGGCAAGAGACCCAGTACTTC. The encoded protein is CATDMGGQETQYF.